What follows are 26 T cell receptor beta chains derived from one specimen sequenced in a study of blood T cell repertoires in COVID-19. Clones were sequenced by immunoSEQ multiplex PCR, and TCRdb holds only the in-frame ones, with some missing. The profile shows 50,000 to 70,000 clones, approximately 92% of them singletons. The sample comprised peripheral blood. These receptor sequences come from a man in his fifties or sixties with acute or convalescent COVID-19.

The chain combines TRBV25-1 with TRBJ2-1; 9 bases line up with TRBD1. Trimming took 11 bases from V and 9 from J; bases not matched to a gene: 5. The CDR3 loop spans 11 amino acids. Germline V gene sequence: CDR1 MGHDK, CDR2 SYGVNS. CDR3 nucleotides: TGTGCCTCGGGACAGGGCACTGAGCAGTTCTTC. Its protein is CASGQGTEQFF. Combining the CDR3 with reference TRBV25-1 and TRBJ2-1 gives the whole variable domain EADIYQTPRYLVIGTGKKITLECSQTMGHDKMYWYQQDPGMELHLIHYSYGVNSTEKGDLSSESTVSRIRTEHFPLTLESARPSHTSQYLCASGQGTEQFFGPGTRLTVL.

In its sample, this clone was seen a few times. At one of its ends the junction is not consistent with the germline gene, which may arise from a read error. The chain employs TRBV11-2 and TRBJ1-4; possibly TRBD1 for D (6 bases). The CDR3 spans 15 residues. Germline V gene lookup returns CDR1 SGHAT and CDR2 FQNNGV. The CDR3 region has the DNA TGTGCCAGCAGCCATTCGACAGGAACTAAGGAAAAACTGTTTTTT. It yields the protein CASSHSTGTKEKLFF.

This chain links TRBV6-2 or TRBV6-3 with TRBJ2-7, with TRBD2 identical over 8 bases. The V gene's germline CDR1 is MNHEY and CDR2 SVGEGT. The CDR3 contains 14 residues. J lost 0 bases, V lost 2 bases, and 0 bases had no gene match. CDR3 nucleotide sequence: TGTGCCAGCAGTTACAGCGGGGGCTCCTACGAGCAGTACTTC. This encodes CASSYSGGSYEQYF.

The gene calls are TRBV11-2 and TRBJ2-3; TRBD1 matches at 10 bases. The junction had 12 bases not matched to a gene; V was cut back by 6 bases and J by 0 bases. This CDR3 has 18 residues. Germline assignment: CDR1 SGHAT and CDR2 FQNNGV. The CDR3 protein is CASSRGTGVSRSTDTQYF. The CDR3 region has the DNA TGTGCCAGCAGTAGAGGGACAGGGGTTTCCCGTAGCACAGATACGCAGTATTTT.

The rearrangement joins TRBV19 to TRBJ1-5; no clear D. Trimming pared 5 bases from V and 0 bases from J, leaving 11 bases between. The CDR3 covers 15 residues. Germline V gene sequence: CDR1 LNHDA, CDR2 SQIVND (reference sequence). CDR3 coding DNA: TGTGCCAGTAGTTCCGAGCTCTATAGCAATCAGCCCCAGCATTTT. Translating it yields CASSSELYSNQPQHF.

The rearrangement uses TRBV4-1 and TRBJ1-4; 9 bases align to TRBD1. The CDR3 is made up of 14 amino acids. Germline V CDR1 and CDR2: MGHRA, YSYEKL. V shed 3 bases, J shed 10 bases, and the junction held 6 bases outside the gene matches. The CDR3 loop is CASSQLQGAGKLFF. CDR3 sequence (DNA): TGCGCCAGCAGCCAGCTACAGGGGGCGGGAAAACTGTTTTTT.

This rearrangement joins TRBV7-3 to TRBJ1-1; 9 nucleotides agree with TRBD1. Trimming took 5 bases from V and 1 from J; bases not matched to a gene: 8. This CDR3 has 16 amino acids. CDR1 is SGHTA and CDR2 is FQGTGA in the germline V gene. CDR3 loop: CASSRVQGAPNTEAFF. The CDR3 DNA sequence: TGTGCCAGCAGCCGAGTACAGGGGGCCCCGAACACTGAAGCTTTCTTT. Drawing the rest from reference TRBV7-3 and TRBJ1-1, the complete variable domain is GAGVSQTPSNKVTEKGKYVELRCDPISGHTALYWYRQSLGQGPEFLIYFQGTGAADDSGLPNDRFFAVRPEGSVSTLKIQRTERGDSAVYLCASSRVQGAPNTEAFFGQGTRLTVV.

V and J are TRBV2 and TRBJ2-7, with TRBD1 matching over 8 bases. V was clipped by 1 base and J by 6 bases; unmatched bases: 5. CDR1 is SNHLY, CDR2 FYNNEI, per germline. The CDR3 length is 14 residues. The CDR3 protein is CASSEDRGTGEQYF. The CDR3 DNA is TGTGCCAGCAGTGAAGACAGGGGGACGGGCGAGCAGTACTTC.

The chain recombines TRBV12-3 or TRBV12-4 with TRBJ2-7, with a weak D call TRBD2 (6 bases). The CDR3 extends over 13 amino acids. With 0 bases removed from V and 5 bases from J, the gap between germline ends came to 8 bases. CDR3: CASSLAGGDEQYF. In DNA form, the CDR3 reads TGTGCCAGCAGTTTAGCGGGAGGAGACGAGCAGTACTTC.

In this sample, this clone turned up a few times. The chain carries TRBV19 and TRBJ1-1; TRBD1 matches 7 bases. The CDR3 runs to 16 residues. Germline V gene lookup returns CDR1 LNHDA and CDR2 SQIVND (reference sequence). V was pared by 5 bases and J by 0 bases, with 9 bases of the junction left unmatched. CDR3 bases: TGTGCCAGTAGTGCGTATACCAGGGGGATGAACACTGAAGCTTTCTTT. It codes for CASSAYTRGMNTEAFF.

The gene calls are TRBV4-2 and TRBJ1-1; possibly TRBD1 for D (5 bases). Germline CDR1 and CDR2: LGHNA and YNFKEQ. The CDR3 runs 13 residues. V lost 4 bases and J lost 1, with 7 bases in between. CDR3 nucleotides: TGTGCCAGCAGCCGCGGACAGAACACTGAAGCTTTCTTT. Its protein is CASSRGQNTEAFF.

This clone was counted between two and nine times. The chain joins TRBV4-3 to TRBJ1-2, with 10 bases identical to TRBD1. Germline loops: CDR1 LGHNA, CDR2 YSLEER. The CDR3 runs to 15 residues. Trimming took 1 base from V and 4 from J; bases not matched to a gene: 3. In DNA form, the CDR3 reads TGCGCCAGCAGCCAAGCGACAGGGGGCATCTATGGCTACACCTTC. Encoded protein: CASSQATGGIYGYTF.

This rearrangement joins TRBV6-2 or TRBV6-3 to TRBJ1-5; no clear D. The CDR3 covers 14 residues. Trimming removed 5 bases at V and 2 bases at J, with 10 bases between. Looked up from germline, CDR1 is MNHEY and CDR2 is SVGEGT. Here the CDR3 reads CASSPQLGNQPQHF. For the CDR3, the DNA is TGTGCCAGCAGTCCACAGTTAGGCAATCAGCCCCAGCATTTT.

As to this clone: This same CDR3 is encoded by further DNA sequences in the sample. This rearrangement joins TRBV28 to TRBJ2-5; 7 positions match TRBD1. Germline lookup yields CDR1 MDHEN and CDR2 SYDVKM. This CDR3 region has 13 residues. After removal of 6 bases from V and 2 bases from J, the junction contained 3 bases not matched to a gene. CDR3 DNA: TGTGCCAGCAGAGACAGGGTTCAAGAGACCCAGTACTTC. This encodes CASRDRVQETQYF.

J is TRBJ2-1 and V is TRBV11-2; 10 nucleotides line up with TRBD2. The CDR3 is 15 residues long. Looked up from germline, CDR1 is SGHAT and CDR2 is FQNNGV. J was trimmed by 1 base and V by 5 bases; bases with no gene match: 2. CDR3 bases: TGTGCCAGCAGCGAACTAGCGGGGTCCTACAATGAGCAGTTCTTC. Residues: CASSELAGSYNEQFF.

About this clone: This sample also contains other DNA sequences that code for the same CDR3. In DNA, the CDR3 is TGTGCCAGCAGCTTCCTAGCGGGAGGGTGGAGTGGCACAGATACGCAGTATTTT. Translation: CASSFLAGGWSGTDTQYF. The chain links TRBV7-6 to TRBJ2-3, with TRBD2 identical over 12 bases. The V segment lost 3 bases and the J segment 1 base; nucleotides outside the gene matches: 8. The germline gives CDR1 SGHVS, CDR2 FNYEAQ. This CDR3 has 18 residues.

V usage is TRBV14 and J usage is TRBJ2-7; TRBD2 is a possible D gene (5 bases). Per the germline V gene, CDR1 is SGHDN and CDR2 is FVKESK. V lost 1 base and J 3 bases, leaving 10 bases between the germline ends. This CDR3 is built from 14 residues. In DNA form, the CDR3 reads TGTGCCAGCAGCCAAGGCGGGCTTGGCTACGAGCAGTACTTC. This encodes CASSQGGLGYEQYF.

The chain carries TRBV27 and TRBJ2-1, with 8 nucleotides matching TRBD1. The CDR3 covers 14 residues. V lost 5 bases to trimming and J lost 8 bases; unmatched junction nucleotides: 8. CDR1 is MNHEY and CDR2 is SMNVEV in the germline V gene (reference sequence). This chain's CDR3 is CASSTRTGIYEQFF. The CDR3 DNA sequence: TGTGCCAGCAGTACCCGGACAGGGATCTATGAGCAGTTCTTC.

This clone came up a few times. The gene calls are TRBV11-2 and TRBJ2-4; possible D gene TRBD2, 5 bases. The germline V gene encodes CDR1 SGHAT and CDR2 FQNNGV. Trimming stripped 0 bases from V and 2 bases from J, with 11 bases between. The CDR3 spans 16 residues. The CDR3 DNA follows: TGTGCCAGCAGCTTAGATCCGGGAATAACCAAAAACATTCAGTACTTC. Its translation is CASSLDPGITKNIQYF.

The V call is TRBV3-1 (or the pseudogene TRBV3-2), the J call TRBJ1-5; D is perhaps TRBD1 (5 bases). Deletions cut 1 base from V and 7 bases from J, with 14 bases between. The CDR3 is made up of 15 amino acids. Germline V gene data show CDR1 as LGHDT and CDR2 as YNNKEL (reference sequence). The CDR3 here is CASSQAQDIGQPQHF. CDR3 in DNA: TGTGCCAGCAGCCAAGCCCAGGACATAGGGCAGCCCCAGCATTTT.

The chain combines TRBV7-9 with TRBJ2-3; tentatively, D is TRBD2 (7 bases). The germline V gene encodes CDR1 SEHNR and CDR2 FQNEAQ (reference sequence). This CDR3 has 13 amino acids. V was trimmed by 8 bases and J by 1 base, leaving 10 bases between them. The CDR3 DNA sequence: TGTGCCAGCTTAGGGGGGGGCACAGATACGCAGTATTTT. This gives the protein CASLGGGTDTQYF.

The J gene is TRBJ2-1, the V gene TRBV15; 9 bases are a match to TRBD1. Trimming at V came to 4 bases and at J to 0 bases, leaving 1 base not matched to a gene. The CDR3 runs to 15 residues. Germline lookup yields CDR1 LNHNV and CDR2 YYDKDF (reference sequence). CDR3 DNA: TGTGCCACCAGCAAGACAGGGGGCTCCTACAATGAGCAGTTCTTC. It is translated as CATSKTGGSYNEQFF.

The V gene is TRBV12-3 or TRBV12-4, the J gene TRBJ2-7; 7 bases agree with TRBD1. V lost 6 bases to trimming and J lost 3 bases; unmatched junction nucleotides: 5. The CDR3 covers 13 residues. The CDR3 coding sequence is TGTGCCAGCAGGAAGACAGGGAGCTACGAGCAGTACTTC. It codes for CASRKTGSYEQYF.

The chain couples TRBV4-2 to TRBJ1-1; 7 bases are shared with TRBD1. This CDR3 region has 14 residues. V was clipped by 1 base and J by 1 base; unmatched bases: 0. Looked up from germline, CDR1 is LGHNA and CDR2 is YNFKEQ. The DNA of the CDR3 is TGTGCCAGCAGCCAAGGACAGGGGAACACTGAAGCTTTCTTT. As protein: CASSQGQGNTEAFF.

V and J are TRBV28 and TRBJ1-1; D is unresolved. With 7 bases removed from V and 7 bases from J, the gap between germline ends came to 13 bases. Germline V CDR1 and CDR2: MDHEN, SYDVKM. The CDR3 contains 12 residues. The CDR3 spells CASTLRVGEAFF. CDR3 DNA: TGTGCCAGCACGTTGAGGGTCGGTGAAGCTTTCTTT.

This chain connects TRBV28 to TRBJ1-2; D is unresolved. From germline, CDR1 is MDHEN and CDR2 SYDVKM. The CDR3 is 13 residues long. Trimming removed 3 bases at V and 8 bases at J, with 13 bases between. Written as DNA, the CDR3 is TGTGCCAGCAGTTTGCGGCCCCCGGGAGGCTACACCTTC. This gives the protein CASSLRPPGGYTF.